This T cell receptor beta chain was recorded in a study of T cell repertoires in urothelial bladder cancer. About the research overall: Resected lesion stages: three cT0, three cTa, three cT1, three cT2+. Regarding the study as a whole: Carcinoma specimens had median roughly 2% tumor infiltrating lymphocytes, benign 9% to 15%. One T-cell clone reached up to roughly 15% of carcinoma infiltrating lymphocytes.

The assay was immunoSEQ multiplex PCR, and TCRdb's table has in-frame clones only and misses some. The data contain 2,000 to 2,500 clones, around 68% of them seen just once; the ten biggest clones take up approximately 15%. This clone was recorded once. Its antigen is currently unknown. The CDR3 length is 15 residues. V was clipped by 1 base and J by 4 bases; unmatched bases: 5. Germline V gene sequence: CDR1 SGHRS, CDR2 YFSETQ. This receptor was taken from a human donor with a benign inflammatory bladder lesion. Sequenced material: bladder tissue. The rearrangement uses TRBV5-1 and TRBJ1-1, with 9 bases identical to TRBD1. The CDR3, as DNA: TGCGCCAGCAGCTTGTTCGGGACAGGGCGCACTGAAGCTTTCTTT. It encodes CASSLFGTGRTEAFF.